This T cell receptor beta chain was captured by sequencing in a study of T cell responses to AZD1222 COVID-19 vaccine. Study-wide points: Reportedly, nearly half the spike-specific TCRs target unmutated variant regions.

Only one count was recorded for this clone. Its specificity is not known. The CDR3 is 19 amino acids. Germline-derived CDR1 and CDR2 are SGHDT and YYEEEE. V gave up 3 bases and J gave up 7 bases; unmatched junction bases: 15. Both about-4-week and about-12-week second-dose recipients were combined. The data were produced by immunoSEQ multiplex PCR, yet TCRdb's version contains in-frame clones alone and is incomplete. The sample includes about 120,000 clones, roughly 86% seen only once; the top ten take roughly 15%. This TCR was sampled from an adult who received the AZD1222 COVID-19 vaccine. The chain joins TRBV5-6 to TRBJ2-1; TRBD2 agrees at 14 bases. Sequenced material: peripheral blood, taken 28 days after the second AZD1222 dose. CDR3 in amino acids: CASSSEVDPGLAGVNEQFF. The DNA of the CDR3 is TGTGCCAGCAGCTCAGAAGTGGACCCGGGACTAGCGGGAGTTAATGAGCAGTTCTTC.